This T cell receptor (beta chain) was identified in a study of T cell responses to AZD1222 COVID-19 vaccine. With respect to this clone: Its specificity is unknown.

Measured with immunoSEQ multiplex PCR; TCRdb has only the in-frame clones, and not every one. The sample lists 110,000 or so clones; 80% to 90% were seen once. This CDR3 comprises 13 residues. CDR1 is SNHLY, CDR2 FYNNEI, per germline. V dropped 6 bases and J dropped 3; count of bases not matched to a gene: 1. Broader study findings: Repertoire collection took place solely once the T cell response had peaked. Only a handful of AZD1222 recipients tested seropositive at baseline. Clonal diversity was possibly underestimated, and the donors were mostly white British, with more females. Dominant at 160-218 and 743-854, vaccine-associated CD4 TCRs also spanned spike.

The clonotype was recovered from an adult in good health. The chain recombines TRBV2 with TRBJ1-5; 8 bases match TRBD1. This sample comprised peripheral blood, obtained on day 0 of AZD1222 vaccination. This chain's CDR3 is CASRGQDNQPQHF. The DNA of the CDR3 is TGTGCCAGCAGGGGACAGGACAATCAGCCCCAGCATTTT. The variable domain in full, completed from reference TRBV2 and TRBJ1-5, reads EPEVTQTPSHQVTQMGQEVILRCVPISNHLYFYWYRQILGQKVEFLVSFYNNEISEKSEIFDDQFSVERPDGSNFTLKIRSTKLEDSAMYFCASRGQDNQPQHFGDGTRLSIL.